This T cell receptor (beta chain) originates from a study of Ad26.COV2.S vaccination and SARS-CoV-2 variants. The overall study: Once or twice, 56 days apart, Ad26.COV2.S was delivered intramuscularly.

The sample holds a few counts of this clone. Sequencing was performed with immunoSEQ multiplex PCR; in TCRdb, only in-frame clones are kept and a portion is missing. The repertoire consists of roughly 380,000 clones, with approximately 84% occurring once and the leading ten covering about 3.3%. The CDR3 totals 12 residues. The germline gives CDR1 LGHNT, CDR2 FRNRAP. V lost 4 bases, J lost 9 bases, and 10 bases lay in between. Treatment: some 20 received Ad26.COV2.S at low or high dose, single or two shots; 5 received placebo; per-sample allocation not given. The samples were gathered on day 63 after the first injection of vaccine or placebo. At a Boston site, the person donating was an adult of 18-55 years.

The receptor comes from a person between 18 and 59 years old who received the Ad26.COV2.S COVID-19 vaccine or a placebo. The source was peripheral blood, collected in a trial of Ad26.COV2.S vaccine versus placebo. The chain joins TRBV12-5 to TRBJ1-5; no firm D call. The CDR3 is CASGSVSGPQHF. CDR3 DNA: TGTGCTAGTGGTTCAGTTTCAGGGCCCCAGCATTTT.